The rows below give T cell receptor beta chains drawn from one sample of a study of CXCR3-negative and CXCR3-positive naive CD8 T cells. Following a re-call of the 5' RACE reads, TCRdb has one entry per CDR3 protein and lacks DNA. In total, the table holds over 95,000 distinct CDR3 sequences. The source material was naive CXCR3+ CD8+ T cells from blood. Receptor source: a human donor in good health. Some clones in this sample may be carry-over from other donors' samples. Each CDR3 is given with its conserved first and last residue. The order of the fields is J gene, V gene, CDR3 length, CDR3 protein.

j_gene: TRBJ2-2; v_gene: TRBV7-9; len: 15; CDR3aa: CASSSGTGGTGELFF
j_gene: TRBJ2-7; v_gene: TRBV7-2; len: 16; CDR3aa: CASSPTGSGGVYEQYF
j_gene: TRBJ1-4; v_gene: TRBV5-6; len: 14; CDR3aa: CASSLGGTNEKLFF
j_gene: TRBJ1-2; v_gene: TRBV5-6; len: 14; CDR3aa: CASSTGQANYGYTF
j_gene: TRBJ2-5; v_gene: TRBV6-6; len: 14; CDR3aa: CASSPDTPEETQYF
j_gene: TRBJ2-1; v_gene: TRBV28; len: 15; CDR3aa: CASSLWRTSANEQFF
j_gene: TRBJ2-1; v_gene: TRBV24-1; len: 18; CDR3aa: CATSDPGTSGGASNEQFF
j_gene: TRBJ1-4; v_gene: TRBV5-1; len: 15; CDR3aa: CASSLVPGGFEKLFF
j_gene: TRBJ2-7; v_gene: TRBV29-1; len: 14; CDR3aa: CSVEEKGFPYEQYF
j_gene: TRBJ2-7; v_gene: TRBV5-1; len: 13; CDR3aa: CASSLDGFYEQYF
j_gene: TRBJ1-2; v_gene: TRBV28; len: 13; CDR3aa: CASSLRGDYGYTF
j_gene: TRBJ2-1; v_gene: TRBV7-8; len: 14; CDR3aa: CASRDRGSNNEQFF
j_gene: TRBJ2-1; v_gene: TRBV12-3/TRBV12-4; len: 17; CDR3aa: CASSLEQTGSPYNEQFF
j_gene: TRBJ2-7; v_gene: TRBV4-1; len: 15; CDR3aa: CASSHTERGLYEQYF
j_gene: TRBJ2-1; v_gene: TRBV29-1; len: 14; CDR3aa: CSANGRNSYNEQFF
j_gene: TRBJ2-1; v_gene: TRBV20-1; len: 11; CDR3aa: CSSYRGSEQFF
j_gene: TRBJ1-1; v_gene: TRBV27; len: 12; CDR3aa: CASSRTGSEAFF
j_gene: TRBJ2-7; v_gene: TRBV5-1; len: 14; CDR3aa: CASSSRDRGHEQYF
j_gene: TRBJ2-3; v_gene: TRBV13; len: 14; CDR3aa: CASSFPGQRQTQYF
j_gene: TRBJ2-1; v_gene: TRBV7-3; len: 13; CDR3aa: CASSRDIYNEQFF
j_gene: TRBJ2-1; v_gene: TRBV27; len: 14; CDR3aa: CASIPTSAYNEQFF
j_gene: TRBJ2-6; v_gene: TRBV5-4; len: 15; CDR3aa: CASSNDRGIVNVLTF
j_gene: TRBJ2-7; v_gene: TRBV20-1; len: 12; CDR3aa: CSASVQGYEQYF
j_gene: TRBJ2-5; v_gene: TRBV28; len: 15; CDR3aa: CASSFGTVGRETQYF
j_gene: TRBJ2-7; v_gene: TRBV5-1; len: 15; CDR3aa: CASSNGGRAGDEQYF
j_gene: TRBJ2-2; v_gene: TRBV9; len: 16; CDR3aa: CASSVDNLWNTGELFF
j_gene: TRBJ2-7; v_gene: TRBV24-1; len: 11; CDR3aa: CATSDRSEQYF
j_gene: TRBJ1-5; v_gene: TRBV5-4; len: 15; CDR3aa: CASSKDRGHNQPQHF
j_gene: TRBJ2-7; v_gene: TRBV6-1; len: 19; CDR3aa: CASRPGQGGELAGPYEQYF
j_gene: TRBJ2-7; v_gene: TRBV4-3; len: 15; CDR3aa: CASSQDRGLSYEQYF
j_gene: TRBJ2-1; v_gene: TRBV2; len: 14; CDR3aa: CASSGGGPPNEQFF
j_gene: TRBJ2-7; v_gene: TRBV25-1; len: 17; CDR3aa: CASSEYWGKAYFYEQYF
j_gene: TRBJ1-2; v_gene: TRBV12-3/TRBV12-4; len: 16; CDR3aa: CASSSRGDRGGYGYTF
j_gene: TRBJ2-1; v_gene: TRBV28; len: 17; CDR3aa: CASSVIAGLAFNNEQFF
j_gene: TRBJ2-1; v_gene: TRBV29-1; len: 12; CDR3aa: CSVVEQGSEQFF
j_gene: TRBJ2-5; v_gene: TRBV6-5; len: 17; CDR3aa: CASSLSQTGTGKETQYF
j_gene: TRBJ2-6; v_gene: TRBV10-1; len: 13; CDR3aa: CASSCPQANVLTF
j_gene: TRBJ1-6; v_gene: TRBV7-3; len: 15; CDR3aa: CASSLIGSGNSPLHF
j_gene: TRBJ2-1; v_gene: TRBV13; len: 14; CDR3aa: CASHEGGVHNEQFF
j_gene: TRBJ1-1; v_gene: TRBV7-2; len: 16; CDR3aa: CASSARQGRFNTEAFF
j_gene: TRBJ2-7; v_gene: TRBV5-6; len: 14; CDR3aa: CASSFGTGEYEQYF